A single sample is the source of the 32 T cell receptor beta chains below, sequenced in a study of blood T cells in healthy people across ages. The use of a sample-barcoded 5' primer and a J-beta primer mix characterized a second PCR of about 7 to 12 cycles. TCRdb re-called the 5' RACE reads through MiXCR, storing one row per CDR3 protein. The table records about 800,000 distinct CDR3 sequences, around 25% of them present only once. The same specimen was also included in a second study, on T cells of mothers and their children.

Sample: blood. The receptors shown here come from a boy younger than 18 in good health.

In its sample, this clonotype was seen many times. The chain recombines TRBV28 with TRBJ2-5; unclear D gene. From germline, CDR1 is MDHEN and CDR2 SYDVKM. CDR3 size: 13 residues. Trimming cost V 2 bases and J 5 bases, with 9 bases left between them. In DNA, the CDR3 is TGTGCCAGCAGTTTAAAATTGTGGGAGACCCAGTACTTC. Translation gives CASSLKLWETQYF.

This chain joins TRBV21-1 and TRBJ2-3; the table calls TRBD2, which could not be checked here. TRBV21-1 is reported as a pseudogene. The CDR3 length is 17 residues. The CDR3 region is CASSPPGLAGGVDTQYF. CDR3 sequence (DNA): TGTGCCAGTAGCCCCCCGGGACTAGCGGGAGGCGTAGATACGCAGTATTTT.

This clonotype was detected a few times. CDR3 DNA sequence: TGTGCCAGCAGTTTGACAGGGAGCCCCGGGGAGCTGTTTTTT. Its protein is CASSLTGSPGELFF. The V call is TRBV27, the J call TRBJ2-2, with TRBD1 identical over 7 bases. Germline V CDR1 and CDR2: MNHEY, SMNVEV (reference sequence). CDR3 size: 14 residues. J lost 6 bases, V lost 3 bases, and 4 bases had no gene match.

V usage is TRBV5-5 and J usage is TRBJ1-1; D might be TRBD1 (5 bases). Germline V gives CDR1 SGHKS, CDR2 YYEKEE (reference sequence). Deletions cut 1 base from V and 5 bases from J, with 15 bases between. This CDR3 comprises 15 residues. In DNA, the CDR3 is TGTGCCAGCAGCTTGCCCCTCCGGGACGGGACTGAAGCTTTCTTT. Translated, it gives CASSLPLRDGTEAFF.

The chain uses TRBV11-2 and TRBJ1-1, with D tentatively TRBD1 (5 bases). The germline V and J ends were trimmed by 5 bases and 1 base, with 14 bases remaining between them. Germline CDR1 SGHAT, CDR2 FQNNGV. The CDR3 has 15 amino acids. CDR3 loop: CASSPEGRTNTEAFF. The CDR3 nucleotides read TGTGCCAGCAGCCCAGAGGGACGTACGAACACTGAAGCTTTCTTT.

The rearrangement links TRBV24-1 to TRBJ2-3; D could derive from TRBD1 or TRBD2 (5 bases each). V lost 1 base to trimming and J lost 0 bases, with 7 bases between them. Germline loops: CDR1 KGHDR, CDR2 SFDVKD. The CDR3 contains 15 residues. The CDR3 region is CATSDFGASTDTQYF. The CDR3, as DNA: TGTGCCACCAGTGATTTCGGGGCTAGCACAGATACGCAGTATTTT.

The chain recombines TRBV12-5 with TRBJ1-1; 7 bases line up with TRBD1. The CDR3 sequence is 20 residues long. V lost 6 bases to trimming and J lost 0 bases; unmatched junction nucleotides: 22. Germline V lookup: CDR1 LGHNT, CDR2 FRNRAP. For the CDR3, the DNA is TGTGCTAGTGGCACTGGGTCGTTACGGGACAGCCTAAGTATGAACACTGAAGCTTTCTTT. It encodes CASGTGSLRDSLSMNTEAFF.

J is TRBJ2-1 and V is TRBV20-1; perhaps TRBD1 as D (5 bases). Trimming shortened V by 0 bases and J by 5 bases, and 14 bases separated the two germline ends. Germline loops: CDR1 DFQATT, CDR2 SNEGSKA (reference sequence). The CDR3 totals 15 residues. The CDR3 region has the DNA TGCAGTGCTAGAGATCCCAGGGTACCCGACAATGAGCAGTTCTTC. Translated: CSARDPRVPDNEQFF.

About this clonotype: Because the CDR3 is missing its conserved closing phenylalanine or tryptophan, this is likely a read error. The limits of the CDR3 on the DNA are not certain, so only TCRdb's listed CDR3 is given. The CDR3 here is CASSSADL. The chain links TRBV13 to TRBJ2-6. 8 amino acids form the CDR3, both terminal residues included. From germline, CDR1 is PRHDT and CDR2 FYEKMQ (reference sequence).

This clonotype has at least ten counts. V and J are TRBV7-3 and TRBJ1-1; D unclear. Deletions cut 2 bases from V and 0 bases from J, with 4 bases between. CDR3 length: 13 amino acids. The germline CDR1 and CDR2 sequences are SGHTA and FQGTGA. The CDR3 region is CASSLDMNTEAFF. As DNA, the CDR3 is TGTGCCAGCAGCTTAGATATGAACACTGAAGCTTTCTTT.

In its sample, this clonotype was seen many times. The V call is TRBV20-1, the J call TRBJ2-7; TRBD2 agrees at 10 bases. This CDR3 has 15 residues. The V segment lost 1 base and the J segment 2 bases; nucleotides outside the gene matches: 5. The germline V gene has CDR1 DFQATT and CDR2 SNEGSKA (reference sequence). CDR3 sequence reads: CSARGQREGTYEQYF. The CDR3 DNA is TGCAGTGCTAGAGGGCAGCGGGAGGGAACCTACGAGCAGTACTTC.

The chain uses TRBV2 and TRBJ2-5; D is undetermined. Trimming took off 0 bases at V and 1 base at J, with 12 bases between the two ends. CDR3 length: 16 amino acids. Germline V gives CDR1 SNHLY, CDR2 FYNNEI. The CDR3 protein is CASSEASGLLQETQYF. The CDR3 DNA sequence: TGTGCCAGCAGTGAAGCGTCTGGGCTACTCCAAGAGACCCAGTACTTC.

The chain joins TRBV27 to TRBJ1-6; D uncertain. This CDR3 contains 16 residues. The germline V gene has CDR1 MNHEY and CDR2 SMNVEV (reference sequence). Trimming left V 3 bases short and J 4 bases short, with 13 bases between. The CDR3 here is CASSFNLAVYNSPLHF. CDR3 nucleotide sequence: TGTGCCAGCAGTTTTAATCTCGCGGTGTATAATTCACCCCTCCACTTT.

The table lists this clonotype with a few counts. The chain couples TRBV20-1 to TRBJ1-1; D remains ambiguous. Germline CDR1 reads DFQATT; CDR2 reads SNEGSKA (reference sequence). V lost 4 bases, J lost 6 bases, and 9 bases lay in between. There are 11 residues in the CDR3. The CDR3 here is CSAIESPEAFF. CDR3 in DNA: TGCAGTGCTATTGAATCCCCTGAAGCTTTCTTT.

The rearrangement joins TRBV12-3 or TRBV12-4 to TRBJ2-5; TRBD1 or TRBD2 may be the D gene (6 bases each). V was trimmed by 7 bases and J by 5 bases, leaving 11 bases between them. This CDR3 region has 12 residues. For the CDR3, the DNA is TGTGCCAGCAAGGGGGGACCGGAGACCCAGTACTTC. Encoded protein: CASKGGPETQYF.

With respect to this clonotype: This may stem from a read error, because a much larger clone lies one nucleotide away. The chain combines TRBV13 with TRBJ1-5; possible D gene TRBD1, 6 bases. CDR1 PRHDT and CDR2 FYEKMQ come from the germline V gene (reference sequence). The CDR3 runs 13 residues. CDR3 DNA: TGTGTCAGCAGCTTAGGAGGGGGACAGCCCCAGCATTTT. Translated, it gives CVSSLGGGQPQHF.

This clonotype was counted between two and nine times. The genes are TRBV27 and TRBJ2-1; D unclear. V was shortened by 3 bases and J by 4 bases, with 16 bases between the two germline ends. The CDR3 loop spans 16 amino acids. Germline assignment: CDR1 MNHEY and CDR2 SMNVEV (reference sequence). The CDR3 region has the DNA TGTGCCAGCAGTTTTCTCGGCGGTCCTGAATACAATGAGCAGTTCTTC. This sequence encodes CASSFLGGPEYNEQFF.

This clonotype was observed a handful of times. The J gene is TRBJ2-2, the V gene TRBV4-3; perhaps TRBD2 as D (6 bases). The V gene lost 6 bases and the J gene lost 3 bases, with 17 bases spanning the gap. The CDR3 loop spans 16 amino acids. The germline V gene has CDR1 LGHNA and CDR2 YSLEER. CDR3: CASRHKGTAHTGELFF. The CDR3 DNA follows: TGCGCCAGCAGGCACAAGGGGACTGCTCACACCGGGGAGCTGTTTTTT.

The chain joins TRBV7-9 to TRBJ2-5; no clear D gene. The CDR3 is 12 residues long. Germline-derived CDR1 and CDR2 are SEHNR and FQNEAQ (reference sequence). V was pared by 5 bases and J by 5 bases, with 9 bases between. CDR3 sequence: CASSPIPETQYF. DNA for the CDR3: TGTGCCAGCAGCCCGATCCCGGAGACCCAGTACTTC.

This chain connects TRBV29-1 to TRBJ2-5, with TRBD2 as a possible D gene (5 bases). The J call may be faulty, since TRBJ2-1 better matches the DNA end. Looked up from germline, CDR1 is SQVTM and CDR2 is ANQGSEA. CDR3 size: 13 residues. The chain's CDR3 is CSVEGLALDEQFF. CDR3 DNA sequence: TGCAGCGTTGAAGGTCTAGCCCTTGATGAGCAGTTCTTC.

This chain uses TRBV29-1 with TRBJ2-7; D unclear. Germline V gene sequence: CDR1 SQVTM, CDR2 ANQGSEA. CDR3 length equals 12 residues. Between the trimmed V and J ends, which lost 5 bases and 7 bases, there was a span of 15 bases. CDR3 loop: CSVPAESREQYF. CDR3 in DNA: TGCAGCGTTCCTGCCGAAAGTAGGGAGCAGTACTTC.

This clonotype showed up just a few times. This chain uses TRBV6-6 with TRBJ1-1; D is undetermined. Trimming took 5 bases from V and 14 from J, leaving 15 bases between them. This CDR3 has 11 residues. CDR1 is MNHNY, CDR2 SVGAGI, per germline (reference sequence). CDR3 bases: TGTGCCAGCAGTACGACGTTCCCGGTCTTCTTT. This codes for CASSTTFPVFF.

The V call is TRBV27, the J call TRBJ1-1, with a weak D call TRBD1 (5 bases). Trimming stripped 5 bases from V and 5 bases from J, with 12 bases between. This CDR3 has 13 amino acids. Germline CDR1 reads MNHEY; CDR2 reads SMNVEV (reference sequence). This chain's CDR3 is CASSPNAGTEAFF. In DNA, the CDR3 is TGTGCCAGCAGTCCCAACGCAGGGACTGAAGCTTTCTTT.

The chain is built from TRBV5-1 and TRBJ1-1, with 10 bases aligning to TRBD1. This CDR3 spans 14 amino acids. J was trimmed by 6 bases and V by 7 bases; bases with no gene match: 9. CDR1 and CDR2 (germline): SGHRS, YFSETQ. CDR3 bases: TGCGCCAGCGGACGCGGACAGGGGGGTTCTGAAGCTTTCTTT. It is translated as CASGRGQGGSEAFF.

At least ten counts were recorded for this clonotype. This chain connects TRBV20-1 to TRBJ2-5; a possible D gene is TRBD1 (5 bases). Deletions cut 4 bases from V and 5 bases from J, with 5 bases between. The CDR3 is 10 residues long. Germline values: CDR1 DFQATT, CDR2 SNEGSKA (reference sequence). CDR3 loop: CSANRETQYF. For the CDR3, the DNA is TGCAGTGCTAACAGGGAGACCCAGTACTTC.

The V gene is TRBV29-1, the J gene TRBJ2-7; possible D gene TRBD1, 6 bases. This CDR3 has 16 amino acids. Trimming stripped 1 base from V and 2 bases from J, with 18 bases between. The germline V gene encodes CDR1 SQVTM and CDR2 ANQGSEA. CDR3 amino acids: CSVEGLSGQIPYEQYF. Written as DNA, the CDR3 is TGCAGCGTTGAAGGGCTTTCCGGACAGATCCCCTACGAGCAGTACTTC.

The chain couples TRBV13 to TRBJ2-1; no clear D gene. The J call may be faulty, since TRBJ2-7 better matches the DNA end. The germline CDR1 and CDR2 sequences are PRHDT and FYEKMQ (reference sequence). CDR3 length: 15 amino acids. The CDR3 sequence is CASSLGETTTYEQYF. The CDR3 DNA reads TGTGCCAGCAGCTTAGGTGAAACGACCACCTACGAGCAGTACTTC.

This clonotype was counted only a few times. This chain links TRBV11-1 with TRBJ2-1; 7 bases line up with TRBD1. The length of the CDR3 is 16 residues. Unmatched junction bases numbered 6, after V lost 4 bases and J lost 0 bases. Germline CDR1 and CDR2: SGHAT and FQDESV (reference sequence). This chain's CDR3 is CASSSRGQVSYNEQFF. For the CDR3, the DNA is TGTGCCAGCAGCTCGAGAGGACAGGTCTCCTACAATGAGCAGTTCTTC.

This clonotype was counted between two and nine times. The V and J genes are TRBV4-3 and TRBJ2-3; D may be TRBD1 (6 bases). The CDR3 is 16 amino acids. The V end lost 4 bases, the J end lost 1 base, and 15 bases lay between the germline ends. Germline CDR1 and CDR2: LGHNA and YSLEER. As DNA, the CDR3 is TGCGCCAGCAGCCCCCTATGGGCAGGGGGCACAGATACGCAGTATTTT. This gives the protein CASSPLWAGGTDTQYF.

Only a few counts were recorded for this clonotype. This chain links TRBV5-5 with TRBJ1-2; 9 bases are a match to TRBD1. The CDR3 loop spans 15 amino acids. Trimming took 0 bases from V and 8 from J; bases not matched to a gene: 8. Germline V gene data show CDR1 as SGHKS and CDR2 as YYEKEE (reference sequence). The CDR3: CASSLDGDRVVGYTF. The CDR3 DNA is TGTGCCAGCAGCTTGGATGGGGACAGGGTTGTCGGCTACACCTTC.

The chain couples TRBV25-1 to TRBJ2-1; no clear D gene. Per the germline V gene, CDR1 is MGHDK and CDR2 is SYGVNS. The CDR3 runs to 14 residues. The V end lost 3 bases, the J end lost 9 bases, and 15 bases lay between the germline ends. The CDR3 loop is CASSDLVAFGEQFF. The DNA for the CDR3 is TGTGCCAGCAGTGATCTCGTTGCCTTCGGTGAGCAGTTCTTC.

This rearrangement joins TRBV7-3 to TRBJ2-1; D may be TRBD1 or TRBD2 (5 bases each). V was trimmed by 5 bases and J by 7 bases, leaving 21 bases between them. Looked up from germline, CDR1 is SGHTA and CDR2 is FQGTGA. CDR3 size: 16 residues. The CDR3 DNA sequence: TGTGCCAGCAGCCCGGGACCTTCAGTCTCCGGGAATGAGCAGTTCTTC. Encoded protein: CASSPGPSVSGNEQFF.